The 21 T cell receptor beta chains in this list originate from one sample, sequenced in a study of cytomegalovirus exposure and HLA in healthy donors (dated by TCRdb to the late 2010s). The protocol used for the library was the immunoSEQ multiplex PCR assay. For the multiplex PCR, a mixture combining 60 forward primers for TCR Vbeta segments and 13 reverse primers for TCR Jbeta segments was used. TCRdb holds this immuneACCESS table with in-frame rearrangements only. Some clones are missing; in checked studies, unresolved V genes explain under half, and the rest has no known cause. Within this sample are roughly 100,000 clones, with 79% of them counted one time only. The ten largest clones capture about 3.1% of the sample. The sample comprised PBMCs. These receptors originate from a male donor in good health and CMV-seropositive.

V gene TRBV7-2 combines with J gene TRBJ1-5; 9 bases are a match to TRBD1. Looked up from germline, CDR1 is SGHTA and CDR2 is FQGNSA. This CDR3 is built from 18 residues. The V segment lost 5 bases and the J segment 0 bases; nucleotides outside the gene matches: 11. The CDR3 coding sequence is TGTGCCAGCAGCAGAAGGGGACAGGGCGTTAATAGCAATCAGCCCCAGCATTTT. Translation gives CASSRRGQGVNSNQPQHF.

The gene calls are TRBV30 and TRBJ1-1, with TRBD1 identical over 10 bases. Trimming cost V 5 bases and J 0 bases; bases outside gene matches: 0. CDR3 length equals 13 residues. CDR1 is GTSNPN and CDR2 is SVGIG in the germline V gene (reference sequence). CDR3 sequence: CAWDRGLNTEAFF. CDR3 DNA: TGTGCCTGGGACAGGGGGCTGAACACTGAAGCTTTCTTT.

The chain links TRBV5-1 to TRBJ1-6, with TRBD1 matching over 7 bases. After removal of 2 bases from V and 4 bases from J, the junction contained 6 bases not matched to a gene. The CDR3 is 16 residues long. The germline CDR1 and CDR2 sequences are SGHRS and YFSETQ. The CDR3 coding sequence is TGCGCCAGCAGCTTAGAGGGGGCTATGTATAATTCACCCCTCCACTTT. As protein: CASSLEGAMYNSPLHF.

V gene TRBV13 combines with J gene TRBJ2-3; 14 bases match TRBD2. Germline V gives CDR1 PRHDT, CDR2 FYEKMQ (reference sequence). The V gene end was trimmed by 1 base and the J gene end by 1 base; junction bases not matched to a gene: 7. The CDR3 totals 19 residues. This chain's CDR3 is CASSLVVGTSGGGTDTQYF. The CDR3, as DNA: TGTGCCAGCAGCTTAGTTGTGGGGACTAGCGGGGGAGGCACAGATACGCAGTATTTT.

The rearrangement links TRBV7-2 to TRBJ1-2; D may be TRBD1 (5 bases). Looked up from germline, CDR1 is SGHTA and CDR2 is FQGNSA. CDR3 size: 17 residues. V lost 0 bases and J lost 2, with 16 bases in between. The CDR3 DNA reads as TGTGCCAGCAGCTTAGCCCCCAGACCACAGGAGAACTATGGCTACACCTTC. Encoded protein: CASSLAPRPQENYGYTF.

The V call is TRBV6-5, the J call TRBJ2-7; 7 bases are a match to TRBD1. CDR1 and CDR2 from the germline V gene are MNHEY and SVGAGI. CDR3 length: 13 amino acids. The J segment lost 3 bases and the V segment lost 6 bases, leaving 5 bases of the junction unmatched. The CDR3 reads CASSQGQDYEQYF. In DNA form, the CDR3 reads TGTGCCAGCAGCCAAGGACAGGACTACGAGCAGTACTTC.

This clone was observed a handful of times. The chain combines TRBV30 with TRBJ1-1, with 9 bases that match TRBD1. Germline CDR1 GTSNPN, CDR2 SVGIG (reference sequence). The V and J ends lost 1 base and 1 base, in that order; junction bases with no gene match: 1. CDR3 length: 14 residues. DNA of the CDR3: TGTGCCTGGAGTGCGGACAGGGGGAACACTGAAGCTTTCTTT. Its translation is CAWSADRGNTEAFF.

The chain uses TRBV7-9 and TRBJ1-5; D is perhaps TRBD1 (5 bases). The CDR3 is 15 amino acids. V was trimmed by 4 bases and J by 0 bases, leaving 10 bases between them. Per the germline V gene, CDR1 is SEHNR and CDR2 is FQNEAQ (reference sequence). The CDR3 region is CASSSGFNSNQPQHF. The CDR3 DNA is TGTGCCAGCAGCTCAGGGTTCAATAGCAATCAGCCCCAGCATTTT.

With regard to this clone: Other DNA variants within this sample encode the same CDR3. The CDR3 bases are TGTGCCAGCAGCTTGTACAGTGCCATCGAGCAGTACTTC. It translates to CASSLYSAIEQYF. The chain combines TRBV5-6 with TRBJ2-7; the D is unclear. CDR1 and CDR2 (germline): SGHDT, YYEEEE. The length of the CDR3 is 13 residues. Trimming pared 1 base from V and 6 bases from J, leaving 11 bases between.

The V and J genes are TRBV27 and TRBJ1-1; no firm D call. Germline loops: CDR1 MNHEY, CDR2 SMNVEV (reference sequence). Trimming removed 0 bases at V and 0 bases at J, with 5 bases between. The CDR3 has 14 residues. This chain's CDR3 is CASSLSNLNTEAFF. Here the CDR3 DNA reads TGTGCCAGCAGTTTATCGAACTTGAACACTGAAGCTTTCTTT.

This sequence joins TRBV19 and TRBJ1-6, with TRBD1 as a possible D gene (5 bases). The V end was cut by 4 bases, the J end by 11 bases, with 12 bases between. The CDR3 extends over 13 amino acids. Germline V gene data show CDR1 as LNHDA and CDR2 as SQIVND (reference sequence). The CDR3 region has the DNA TGTGCCAGTAGTAACAGGCAACTTACACCCCTCCACTTT. Its translation: CASSNRQLTPLHF.

The V call is TRBV30, the J call TRBJ1-5; 7 bases match TRBD1. Germline V gives CDR1 GTSNPN, CDR2 SVGIG (reference sequence). V shed 2 bases and J 5 bases; nucleotides not matched to a gene: 15. The CDR3 loop spans 17 amino acids. The CDR3 sequence: CAWSLRRAGGSDQPQHF. Written as DNA, the CDR3 is TGTGCCTGGAGTCTTCGAAGGGCAGGGGGATCCGATCAGCCCCAGCATTTT. Combining the CDR3 with reference TRBV30 and TRBJ1-5 gives the whole variable domain SQTIHQWPATLVQPVGSPLSLECTVEGTSNPNLYWYRQAAGRGLQLLFYSVGIGQISSEVPQNLSASRPQDRQFILSSKKLLLSDSGFYLCAWSLRRAGGSDQPQHFGDGTRLSIL.

The sample holds a few counts of this clone. The genes are TRBV4-2 and TRBJ1-1, with a tentative D call TRBD1 (6 bases). This CDR3 is 13 amino acids long. With 4 bases removed from V and 5 bases from J, the gap between germline ends came to 11 bases. Germline V lookup: CDR1 LGHNA, CDR2 YNFKEQ. CDR3 bases: TGTGCCAGCAGCCCGGAAGGGGGAACTGAAGCTTTCTTT. This codes for CASSPEGGTEAFF.

The V call is TRBV7-2, the J call TRBJ2-3; no definite D call. CDR3 length equals 12 residues. Per germline, CDR1 SGHTA and CDR2 FQGNSA. Deletions cut 6 bases from V and 2 bases from J, with 6 bases between. CDR3 amino acids: CASSAITDTQYF. As DNA, the CDR3 is TGTGCCAGCAGTGCGATCACAGATACGCAGTATTTT.

This chain connects TRBV19 to TRBJ1-5; 10 bases map to TRBD1. The V gene's germline CDR1 is LNHDA and CDR2 SQIVND (reference sequence). Trimming removed 4 bases from V and 2 bases from J; junction bases left unmatched: 8. The CDR3 consists of 17 residues. The CDR3 nucleotides are TGTGCCAGTAGTACCAGACAGGGGGCGGGGGGCAATCAGCCCCAGCATTTT. As protein: CASSTRQGAGGNQPQHF.

The chain couples TRBV9 to TRBJ1-2, with 9 positions matching TRBD1. Germline V gene lookup returns CDR1 SGDLS and CDR2 YYNGEE. The CDR3 totals 14 residues. Unmatched junction bases numbered 4, after V lost 3 bases and J lost 4 bases. DNA for the CDR3: TGTGCCAGCAGCGGTCCGGGACAGGGCTATGGCTACACCTTC. Its translation is CASSGPGQGYGYTF.

The J gene is TRBJ1-1, the V gene TRBV5-4, with D tentatively TRBD1 (6 bases). V lost 0 bases and J lost 10, with 16 bases in between. CDR1 and CDR2 (germline): SGHNT, YYREEE (reference sequence). The CDR3 sequence is 14 residues long. The CDR3 here is CASSLEGGSSGAFF. CDR3 DNA: TGTGCCAGCAGCTTGGAGGGGGGGAGTTCCGGAGCTTTCTTT.

The chain recombines TRBV15 with TRBJ2-3; 8 positions match TRBD2. The ends lost 4 bases at V and 4 bases at J; junction bases unmatched: 10. The CDR3 sequence is 16 residues long. In germline, CDR1 is LNHNV, CDR2 YYDKDF (reference sequence). The CDR3 bases are TGTGCCACCAGCACCCGGGACGGGGGGGGATCAGATACGCAGTATTTT. Residues: CATSTRDGGGSDTQYF. Drawing the rest from reference TRBV15 and TRBJ2-3, the complete variable domain is DAMVIQNPRYQVTQFGKPVTLSCSQTLNHNVMYWYQQKSSQAPKLLFHYYDKDFNNEADTPDNFQSRRPNTSFCFLDIRSPGLGDTAMYLCATSTRDGGGSDTQYFGPGTRLTVL.

The J gene is TRBJ1-2, the V gene TRBV30; TRBD1 matches 9 bases. This CDR3 is 16 amino acids long. Germline-derived CDR1 and CDR2 are GTSNPN and SVGIG (reference sequence). Trimming at V came to 6 bases and at J to 4 bases, leaving 15 bases not matched to a gene. CDR3 nucleotide sequence: TGTGCCTGTTTCGGGACAGGGACTAGGATCGGCTATGGCTACACCTTC. The encoded protein is CACFGTGTRIGYGYTF.

The rearrangement links TRBV11-2 to TRBJ2-7, with TRBD1 as a possible D gene (6 bases). The CDR3 extends over 17 amino acids. Trimming shortened V by 5 bases and J by 0 bases, and 20 bases separated the two germline ends. CDR1 is SGHAT, CDR2 FQNNGV, per germline. The CDR3 spells CASSAATGRGDSYEQYF. In DNA, the CDR3 is TGTGCCAGCAGCGCCGCAACAGGGAGAGGAGACTCCTACGAGCAGTACTTC.

The chain joins TRBV4-3 to TRBJ1-5; weak D call: TRBD1 (5 bases). The CDR3 is made up of 13 amino acids. V was pared by 8 bases and J by 7 bases, with 15 bases between. CDR1 is LGHNA and CDR2 is YSLEER in the germline V gene. The CDR3 loop is CASSREAKQPQHF. The CDR3 DNA reads TGCGCCAGCTCCAGGGAAGCCAAACAGCCCCAGCATTTT.